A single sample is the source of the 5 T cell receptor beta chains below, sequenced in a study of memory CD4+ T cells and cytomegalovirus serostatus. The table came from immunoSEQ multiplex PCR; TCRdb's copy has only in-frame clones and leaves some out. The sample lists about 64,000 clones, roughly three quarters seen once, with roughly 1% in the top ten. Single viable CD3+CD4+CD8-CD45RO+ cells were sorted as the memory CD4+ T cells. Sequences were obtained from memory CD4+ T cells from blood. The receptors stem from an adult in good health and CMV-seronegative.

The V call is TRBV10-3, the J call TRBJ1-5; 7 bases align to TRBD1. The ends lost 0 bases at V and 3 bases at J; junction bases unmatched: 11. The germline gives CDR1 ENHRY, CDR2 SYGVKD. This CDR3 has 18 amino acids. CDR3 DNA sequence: TGTGCCATCAGTGAGTCCCCCACATCGACAGGGTCCAATCAGCCCCAGCATTTT. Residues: CAISESPTSTGSNQPQHF.

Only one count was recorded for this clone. The CDR3 nucleotides are TGCGCCAGCAGCCAAGCAACGAGCGGGTATAGCACAGATACGCAGTATTTT. Protein product: CASSQATSGYSTDTQYF. The chain uses TRBV4-1 and TRBJ2-3; the D gene is possibly TRBD2 (6 bases). CDR1 MGHRA and CDR2 YSYEKL come from the germline V gene. The CDR3 loop spans 17 amino acids. Trimming removed 1 base at V and 0 bases at J, with 14 bases between.

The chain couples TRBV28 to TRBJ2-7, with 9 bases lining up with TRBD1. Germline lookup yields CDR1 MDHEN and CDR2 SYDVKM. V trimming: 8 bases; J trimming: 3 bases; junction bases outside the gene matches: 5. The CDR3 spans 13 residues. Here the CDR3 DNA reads TGTGCCAGCGAGGGACAGGGTCACTACGAGCAGTACTTC. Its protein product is CASEGQGHYEQYF.

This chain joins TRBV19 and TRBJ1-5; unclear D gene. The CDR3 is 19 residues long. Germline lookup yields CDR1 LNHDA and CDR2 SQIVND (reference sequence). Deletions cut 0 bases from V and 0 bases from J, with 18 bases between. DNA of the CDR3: TGTGCCAGTAGTATAGATTTTCGTCGGCAGACCTTTAGCAATCAGCCCCAGCATTTT. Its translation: CASSIDFRRQTFSNQPQHF.

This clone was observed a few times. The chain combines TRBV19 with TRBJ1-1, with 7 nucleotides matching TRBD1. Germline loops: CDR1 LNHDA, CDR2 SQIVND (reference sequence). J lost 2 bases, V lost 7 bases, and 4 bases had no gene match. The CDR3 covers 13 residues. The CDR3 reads CASTRDRNTEAFF. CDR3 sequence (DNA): TGTGCCAGTACCCGGGACAGAAACACTGAAGCTTTCTTT.